Listed below are T cell receptor beta chains from one sample, sequenced in a study of cytomegalovirus exposure and HLA in healthy donors. The data were produced by immunoSEQ multiplex PCR, yet TCRdb's version contains in-frame clones alone and is incomplete. The repertoire holds roughly 190,000 clones, 75% to 90% seen once, with about 1.2% in the top ten. Sequenced material: PBMCs. Every receptor here comes from a man aged 25 to 40 in good health and CMV-seronegative. Each CDR3 is given with its conserved first and last residue. The order of the fields is J gene, clone size, V gene, D gene, CDR3 length, CDR3 DNA, CDR3 protein. A D gene is named only where the DNA matches it firmly. Clone size is stated in some rows and not others, as once, few, many or a class when expanded.

J gene: TRBJ1-2
clone size: .
V gene: TRBV28
D gene: .
CDR3 length: 13
CDR3 DNA: TGTGCCAGCAGTTTCGGAGCGGGCTATGGCTACACCTTC
CDR3 protein: CASSFGAGYGYTF

J gene: TRBJ1-6
clone size: .
V gene: TRBV6-5
D gene: TRBD1
CDR3 length: 15
CDR3 DNA: TGTGCCAGCAGCAAGGACAGGGCGCGTAATTCACCCCTCCACTTT
CDR3 protein: CASSKDRARNSPLHF

J gene: TRBJ2-6
clone size: few
V gene: TRBV19
D gene: TRBD1
CDR3 length: 16
CDR3 DNA: TGTGCCAGCCTCCGGGACAGGACCTCTGGGGCCAACGTCCTGACTTTC
CDR3 protein: CASLRDRTSGANVLTF

J gene: TRBJ1-1
clone size: .
V gene: TRBV27
D gene: TRBD1
CDR3 length: 14
CDR3 DNA: TGTGCCAGCCGGATCGACAGGGCTAACACTGAAGCTTTCTTT
CDR3 protein: CASRIDRANTEAFF

J gene: TRBJ2-5
clone size: .
V gene: TRBV7-2
D gene: TRBD2
CDR3 length: 18
CDR3 DNA: TGTGCCAGCAGCTCATTGGTAGCTAGCGGGGGGGCCCCGGAGACCCAGTACTTC
CDR3 protein: CASSSLVASGGAPETQYF

J gene: TRBJ1-5
clone size: .
V gene: TRBV6-6
D gene: TRBD1
CDR3 length: 15
CDR3 DNA: TGTGCCAGCAGGGCGAGGGGACAGATCAATCAGCCCCAGCATTTT
CDR3 protein: CASRARGQINQPQHF

J gene: TRBJ2-6
clone size: .
V gene: TRBV29-1
D gene: TRBD1
CDR3 length: 15
CDR3 DNA: TGCAGCGCAGGCCCAGGGGGCTCTGGGGCCAACGTCCTGACTTTC
CDR3 protein: CSAGPGGSGANVLTF

J gene: TRBJ2-3
clone size: .
V gene: TRBV5-1
D gene: .
CDR3 length: 15
CDR3 DNA: TGCGCCAGCAGCTTGAGGGGGAGAGACACAGATACGCAGTATTTT
CDR3 protein: CASSLRGRDTDTQYF

J gene: TRBJ2-6
clone size: .
V gene: TRBV5-1
D gene: TRBD2
CDR3 length: 18
CDR3 DNA: TGCGCCAGCAGCTTGGTTGTGGGGGGGGGCTCTGGGGCCAACGTCCTGACTTTC
CDR3 protein: CASSLVVGGGSGANVLTF

J gene: TRBJ2-2
clone size: .
V gene: TRBV27
D gene: .
CDR3 length: 16
CDR3 DNA: TGTGCCAGCAGTTTACGCCAGCGAACGAACACCGGGGAGCTGTTTTTT
CDR3 protein: CASSLRQRTNTGELFF

J gene: TRBJ2-2
clone size: once
V gene: TRBV28
D gene: .
CDR3 length: 13
CDR3 DNA: TGTGCCAGCAGTTTCAGATACACCGGGGAGCTGTTTTTT
CDR3 protein: CASSFRYTGELFF

J gene: TRBJ1-2
clone size: .
V gene: TRBV5-6
D gene: .
CDR3 length: 14
CDR3 DNA: TGTGCCAGCAGCTTGGTAAGGGGGAACTATGGCTACACCTTC
CDR3 protein: CASSLVRGNYGYTF

J gene: TRBJ1-4
clone size: .
V gene: TRBV6-1
D gene: TRBD1
CDR3 length: 17
CDR3 DNA: TGTGCCAGCAGTGGGGGGGGACAGGGGTTCCATAATGAAAAACTGTTTTTT
CDR3 protein: CASSGGGQGFHNEKLFF

J gene: TRBJ1-1
clone size: .
V gene: TRBV7-9
D gene: TRBD1
CDR3 length: 15
CDR3 DNA: TGTGCCAGCAGCTCCTCCGGGACAGTGAAGGCTGAAGCTTTCTTT
CDR3 protein: CASSSSGTVKAEAFF

J gene: TRBJ1-4
clone size: .
V gene: TRBV6-1
D gene: TRBD1
CDR3 length: 14
CDR3 DNA: TGTGCCAGCAGTGACAGGACAGGGGAGGAAAAACTGTTTTTT
CDR3 protein: CASSDRTGEEKLFF

J gene: TRBJ2-3
clone size: .
V gene: TRBV5-4
D gene: TRBD2
CDR3 length: 15
CDR3 DNA: TGTGCCAGCAGCTATAGCGGGGGGGCCCCAGATACGCAGTATTTT
CDR3 protein: CASSYSGGAPDTQYF

J gene: TRBJ2-5
clone size: once
V gene: TRBV5-6
D gene: TRBD2
CDR3 length: 17
CDR3 DNA: TGTGCCAGCAGCTTGGCAGCTAGCGGGGGGCGTCGGGAGACCCAGTACTTC
CDR3 protein: CASSLAASGGRRETQYF

J gene: TRBJ2-5
clone size: .
V gene: TRBV6-5
D gene: .
CDR3 length: 14
CDR3 DNA: TGTGCCAGCGCCGCCGGGGGACGGATCGAGACCCAGTACTTC
CDR3 protein: CASAAGGRIETQYF

J gene: TRBJ1-5
clone size: .
V gene: TRBV5-1
D gene: .
CDR3 length: 15
CDR3 DNA: TGCGCCAGCAGCCGGACGACAGGAGCTAATCAGCCCCAGCATTTT
CDR3 protein: CASSRTTGANQPQHF

J gene: TRBJ2-1
clone size: .
V gene: TRBV30
D gene: TRBD2
CDR3 length: 14
CDR3 DNA: TGTGCCTGGAGTGGAGGGACTAGCGTCAATGAGCAGTTCTTC
CDR3 protein: CAWSGGTSVNEQFF

J gene: TRBJ1-5
clone size: .
V gene: TRBV19
D gene: .
CDR3 length: 15
CDR3 DNA: TGTGCCAGTAGTATAGTAAGGACCCAGGGACAGCCCCAGCATTTT
CDR3 protein: CASSIVRTQGQPQHF

J gene: TRBJ2-7
clone size: .
V gene: TRBV6-1
D gene: .
CDR3 length: 14
CDR3 DNA: TGTGCCAGCAGTGAGGGCAGGGTTTACGACGAGCAGTACTTC
CDR3 protein: CASSEGRVYDEQYF

J gene: TRBJ1-1
clone size: .
V gene: TRBV19
D gene: .
CDR3 length: 13
CDR3 DNA: TGTGCCAGTAGTATGGTCCCCCGGGGTGAAGCTTTCTTT
CDR3 protein: CASSMVPRGEAFF

J gene: TRBJ2-2
clone size: .
V gene: TRBV13
D gene: TRBD1
CDR3 length: 16
CDR3 DNA: TGTGCCAGCAGCTCCAAGGGACAGGGCTTGACCGGGGAGCTGTTTTTT
CDR3 protein: CASSSKGQGLTGELFF

J gene: TRBJ1-1
clone size: .
V gene: TRBV18
D gene: TRBD1
CDR3 length: 17
CDR3 DNA: TGTGCCAGCTCACCACGGGGACAGGGTAATGGCGGCACTGAAGCTTTCTTT
CDR3 protein: CASSPRGQGNGGTEAFF

J gene: TRBJ2-1
clone size: .
V gene: TRBV29-1
D gene: TRBD1
CDR3 length: 13
CDR3 DNA: TGCAGCGTTGCGACAGGGGTAGGCAATGAGCAGTTCTTC
CDR3 protein: CSVATGVGNEQFF

J gene: TRBJ2-7
clone size: .
V gene: TRBV10-1
D gene: TRBD2
CDR3 length: 13
CDR3 DNA: TGCGCCAGCAAACCGGGACTATACTACGAGCAGTACTTC
CDR3 protein: CASKPGLYYEQYF

J gene: TRBJ2-3
clone size: .
V gene: TRBV5-1
D gene: .
CDR3 length: 14
CDR3 DNA: TGCGCCAGCACCCAATCGGTCGGCTCGGGGACGCAGTATTTT
CDR3 protein: CASTQSVGSGTQYF

J gene: TRBJ1-2
clone size: .
V gene: TRBV28
D gene: TRBD1
CDR3 length: 15
CDR3 DNA: TGTGCCAGCAGCAACCCGGGACAGGGCATCTATGGCTACACCTTC
CDR3 protein: CASSNPGQGIYGYTF

J gene: TRBJ2-6
clone size: few
V gene: TRBV7-9
D gene: .
CDR3 length: 15
CDR3 DNA: TGTGCCAGCAGCTTAGTGGACACTGGGGCCAACGTCCTGACTTTC
CDR3 protein: CASSLVDTGANVLTF

J gene: TRBJ1-1
clone size: .
V gene: TRBV6-4
D gene: .
CDR3 length: 13
CDR3 DNA: TGTGCCAGCAGTAGAGGGGGGAACACTGAAGCTTTCTTT
CDR3 protein: CASSRGGNTEAFF

J gene: TRBJ1-2
clone size: .
V gene: TRBV28
D gene: TRBD1
CDR3 length: 13
CDR3 DNA: TGTGCCAGCAGTTGGGGACAGGGTAATGGCTACACCTTC
CDR3 protein: CASSWGQGNGYTF

J gene: TRBJ2-2
clone size: .
V gene: TRBV28
D gene: TRBD2
CDR3 length: 14
CDR3 DNA: TGTGCATCCGGGGCGGGAGTGCGCACCGGGGAGCTGTTTTTT
CDR3 protein: CASGAGVRTGELFF

J gene: TRBJ1-1
clone size: .
V gene: TRBV6-4
D gene: .
CDR3 length: 17
CDR3 DNA: TGTGCCACCGCCCGGGATGGTCAGGGCGGGAGGGACACTGAAGCTTTCTTT
CDR3 protein: CATARDGQGGRDTEAFF

J gene: TRBJ1-2
clone size: .
V gene: TRBV7-9
D gene: TRBD1
CDR3 length: 15
CDR3 DNA: TGTTCCAGCAGCTTACCGGGACAGGGTAAAGGCGGCTACACCTTC
CDR3 protein: CSSSLPGQGKGGYTF

J gene: TRBJ2-2
clone size: .
V gene: TRBV19
D gene: TRBD2
CDR3 length: 16
CDR3 DNA: TGTGCCAGTACCATGGGGGGACTAGGCTCGCCCGGGGAGCTGTTTTTT
CDR3 protein: CASTMGGLGSPGELFF

J gene: TRBJ1-1
clone size: .
V gene: TRBV6-5
D gene: .
CDR3 length: 13
CDR3 DNA: TGTGCCAGCAGCCAGAGGCGATTCACTGAAGCTTTCTTT
CDR3 protein: CASSQRRFTEAFF

J gene: TRBJ2-7
clone size: .
V gene: TRBV7-9
D gene: TRBD1
CDR3 length: 15
CDR3 DNA: TGTGCCAGCAGCTCCGACAGGGCATTTACCTACGAGCAGTACTTC
CDR3 protein: CASSSDRAFTYEQYF

J gene: TRBJ1-3
clone size: .
V gene: TRBV7-6
D gene: .
CDR3 length: 15
CDR3 DNA: TGTGCCAGCAGCTCGAATACCTACTCTGGAAACACCATATATTTT
CDR3 protein: CASSSNTYSGNTIYF

J gene: TRBJ2-7
clone size: .
V gene: TRBV27
D gene: .
CDR3 length: 15
CDR3 DNA: TGTGCCAGCAGTCTCCTCCCAGGAGGAAACTACGAGCAGTACTTC
CDR3 protein: CASSLLPGGNYEQYF